The 7 T cell receptor beta chains in this list originate from one sample, sequenced in a study of chemoradiotherapy in HPV16-positive cancers. Some clones are missing from TCRdb's copy, which holds only in-frame ones; the method was immunoSEQ multiplex PCR. The data show 30,000 to 50,000 clones, with approximately 73% seen just once and about 4.8% held by the top ten. The material sequenced was blood, taken from a patient who underwent chemoradiotherapy. The source is a human donor with HPV-associated anogenital cancer.

The chain recombines TRBV10-2 with TRBJ1-1; 9 nucleotides agree with TRBD1. Germline V gene lookup returns CDR1 WSHSY and CDR2 SAAADI. The CDR3 loop spans 16 amino acids. Losses at the gene ends were 2 bases for V and 0 bases for J; bases not matched to a gene: 4. The CDR3 region has the DNA TGCGCCAGCAGTGAGAACAGGGGGCTCTTGAACACTGAAGCTTTCTTT. It translates to CASSENRGLLNTEAFF.

This clone occurred a few times. The chain links TRBV21-1 to TRBJ2-7; TRBD1 is the table's D call and was not checked against the DNA. TRBV21-1 is marked as a pseudogene. The CDR3 is 16 amino acids. CDR3 loop: CASSPRGRAAPYEQYF. In DNA, the CDR3 is TGTGCCAGCAGCCCACGCGGCAGGGCCGCACCCTACGAGCAGTACTTC.

The rearrangement uses TRBV6-5 and TRBJ2-5, with TRBD1 identical over 7 bases. This CDR3 comprises 16 residues. J was trimmed by 1 base and V by 1 base; bases with no gene match: 6. In germline, CDR1 is MNHEY, CDR2 SVGAGI. CDR3 residues: CASSYYPRQGQETQYF. Here the CDR3 DNA reads TGTGCCAGCAGTTACTACCCAAGACAGGGCCAAGAGACCCAGTACTTC.

V usage is TRBV7-9 and J usage is TRBJ2-5, with D possibly being TRBD2 (7 bases). Trimming cost V 4 bases and J 3 bases, with 18 bases left between them. Germline CDR1 is SEHNR and CDR2 is FQNEAQ (reference sequence). The CDR3 sequence is 16 residues long. The CDR3 DNA sequence: TGTGCCAGCAGCTATACCCCAGGGAGGGGGAAAGAGACCCAGTACTTC. Protein product: CASSYTPGRGKETQYF.

The chain uses TRBV5-1 and TRBJ2-2; D remains ambiguous. The CDR3 is 14 residues long. Trimming cost V 0 bases and J 6 bases, with 9 bases left between them. Germline V CDR1 and CDR2: SGHRS, YFSETQ. The CDR3 sequence: CASSLGIGPGELFF. The CDR3 region has the DNA TGCGCCAGCAGCTTGGGGATCGGGCCCGGGGAGCTGTTTTTT.

As DNA, the CDR3 is TGTGCCAGCAGCTTAGCGGGGCCTAGCGGGGGAGAGACCCAGTACTTC. Its translation is CASSLAGPSGGETQYF. V and J are TRBV7-2 and TRBJ2-5; 10 positions match TRBD2. This CDR3 has 16 residues. Per the germline V gene, CDR1 is SGHTA and CDR2 is FQGNSA. J was trimmed by 4 bases and V by 0 bases; bases with no gene match: 5.

This rearrangement joins TRBV30 to TRBJ1-2; unclear D gene. CDR3 length: 12 amino acids. Between the trimmed V and J ends, which lost 4 bases and 5 bases, there was a span of 11 bases. Germline values: CDR1 GTSNPN, CDR2 SVGIG (reference sequence). In DNA, the CDR3 is TGTGCCTGGATGAGTGACGGATATGGCTACACCTTC. It translates to CAWMSDGYGYTF.